This is a list of T cell receptor beta chains from one sample in a study of Ad26.COV2.S vaccination and SARS-CoV-2 variants. Assay: immunoSEQ multiplex PCR; the TCRdb copy retains only in-frame clones and omits some. The table shows 430,000 or so clones, with 89% occurring only once. Sample: peripheral blood, taken in a trial of Ad26.COV2.S vaccine versus placebo. Receptor source: a person between 18 and 65 years old who received the Ad26.COV2.S COVID-19 vaccine or a placebo. Each CDR3 is given with its conserved first and last residue. The D gene is left open where the match is weak. A clone size is listed for some rows: how often the clone was seen (once, few, many), or a class if it is expanded.

>TRBJ2-2|TRBV4-3|-|TRBD1
CASSQGDRGAGELFF
TGCGCCAGCAGCCAAGGGGACAGGGGGGCCGGGGAGCTGTTTTTT
>TRBJ1-2|TRBV11-1|-|-
CASSPDRNYGYTF
TGTGCCAGCAGCCCAGACAGAAACTATGGCTACACCTTC
>TRBJ1-5|TRBV10-3|-|-
CAISSWGGDEPQHF
TGTGCCATCAGTTCTTGGGGCGGGGATGAGCCCCAGCATTTT
>TRBJ1-1|TRBV5-5|-|-
CASSQDGQRTEAFF
TGTGCCAGCAGCCAAGATGGACAGAGGACTGAAGCTTTCTTT
>TRBJ2-1|TRBV5-1|-|-
CASSLFGTRENEQFF
TGCGCCAGCAGCTTGTTCGGGACCCGTGAGAATGAGCAGTTCTTC
>TRBJ1-3|TRBV6-5|once|-
CASGWFQSSGNTIYF
TGTGCCAGCGGCTGGTTCCAGAGCTCTGGAAACACCATATATTTT
>TRBJ1-2|TRBV6-2/TRBV6-3|once|-
CASSNWQGSYGYTF
TGTGCCAGCAGCAACTGGCAGGGGAGCTATGGCTACACCTTC
>TRBJ1-2|TRBV5-8|-|-
CASSLPSGRPSYGYTF
TGTGCCAGCAGCTTACCGTCAGGAAGACCCTCCTATGGCTACACCTTC
>TRBJ2-5|TRBV11-3|-|-
CASSFHLAETQYF
TGTGCCAGCAGCTTTCACCTGGCTGAGACCCAGTACTTC
>TRBJ1-4|TRBV6-6|-|TRBD1
CASSYCRGQCEKLFF
TGTGCCAGCAGTTACTGCAGGGGGCAATGTGAAAAACTGTTTTTT
>TRBJ2-1|TRBV7-3|-|-
CASSPDRSSYNEQFF
TGTGCCAGCAGCCCAGACAGGAGCTCCTACAATGAGCAGTTCTTC